This TCR beta chain is drawn from a study of blood T cell repertoires in COVID-19 (dated by TCRdb to the early 2020s). For the study in its entirety: Samples covering the acute and convalescent phases of COVID-19 were provided by collaborators in the United States, Italy and Spain. The material from the prospective study consisted of cDNA or gDNA derived from T cells, B-cell-depleted T cells, or PBMCs. Subjects who had been exposed to COVID-19, were actively infected with it, or had recovered from it provided the deeply sampled blood TCRbeta repertoires that made up the dataset. A freely available public database, intended as a resource for researchers studying the immune response to SARS-CoV-2, is where the repertoires were released. The samples were drawn from two sources: the first 160 participants of the ongoing ImmuneRACE study, and over 1,000 subjects contributed by 6 global collaborators. A de-identified subject ID, COVID-19 status, age in years and sex were almost always included in the sample metadata. Where available, HLA class I and class II types were obtained from metadata supplied by the sample provider rather than from assay-based typing. Study-wide conclusions, independent of this receptor: The quantity of clinical and demographic metadata differed by source and by participant and was supplied without curation.

TCRbeta CDR3 regions were amplified from genomic DNA using the immunoSEQ Assay, a bias-controlled multiplex PCR. Per the original workflow: The number of nucleated cells in each sample was estimated by amplification of reference gene primers within the assay. To quantify the absolute abundance of each unique TCRbeta CDR3 rearrangement, sequence reads were collapsed and filtered. For each sample, productive Simpson clonality was calculated by taking the square root of Simpson's diversity index across productive rearrangements. Held by TCRdb, this immuneACCESS table contains in-frame sequences only and omits some clones. Under half of the omission traces to an unresolved V gene where checked; the cause of the rest is unknown. V, J and clone size derive from that table, while D and trimming were established from the DNA sequence. The sample table contains around 250,000 clones; only one count was recorded for over 75% of them. The ten top clones hold roughly 5.3% of the sample.

V lost 1 base and J lost 3 bases; the stretch between them is 16 bases long. In the germline V gene (reference sequence), CDR1 corresponds to GTSNPN and CDR2 to SVGIG. From cysteine to phenylalanine, the CDR3 is 15 amino acids long. This entry keeps only the CDR3 DNA: 45 bases, framed from base 1. A note on this clone: Its antigen has not been determined. No per-base quality is available; no much larger clone lies one base away.

The collaborating institutions used their own protocols to collect whole blood in K2EDTA tubes. For TCRbeta analysis, collaborator samples were shipped as frozen whole blood, as isolated PBMCs, or as DNA extracted from either sample type. The V gene is TRBV30 and the J gene is TRBJ2-7; TRBD2 is possibly the D segment (5 matching bases). Sequences were obtained from peripheral blood. This sequence was found in a man aged 50 to 60 with active or convalescent COVID-19. The CDR3 sequence is CAWSAPIGKNYEQYF. The bases are TGTGCCTGGAGTGCCCCTATCGGGAAGAACTACGAGCAGTACTTC. The CDR3, completed at both ends by the reference TRBV30 and TRBJ2-7 genes, gives the full variable domain SQTIHQWPATLVQPVGSPLSLECTVEGTSNPNLYWYRQAAGRGLQLLFYSVGIGQISSEVPQNLSASRPQDRQFILSSKKLLLSDSGFYLCAWSAPIGKNYEQYFGPGTRLTVT.